These 20 T cell receptor beta chains share one sample of origin, sequenced in a study of cytomegalovirus exposure and HLA in healthy donors. The PCR ran on 60 Vbeta and 13 Jbeta primers. TCRdb's table, derived via immunoSEQ multiplex PCR, lists solely in-frame clones and lacks some. Of about 140,000 clones listed, 79% are singletons. Material: PBMCs. These receptor sequences come from a man aged 18 to 29 in good health and CMV-seronegative.

This clone was found a few times. The chain links TRBV6-5 to TRBJ1-1, with 7 positions matching TRBD1. The CDR3 covers 15 residues. V shed 6 bases, J shed 5 bases, and the junction held 12 bases outside the gene matches. Germline CDR1 is MNHEY and CDR2 is SVGAGI. In DNA, the CDR3 is TGTGCCAGCAGCACGTTACAGGGGAAGAGGACTGAAGCTTTCTTT. Its translation: CASSTLQGKRTEAFF.

The genes are TRBV30 and TRBJ2-2; 7 positions agree with TRBD1. Trimming took 4 bases from V and 1 from J; bases not matched to a gene: 9. CDR1 is GTSNPN and CDR2 is SVGIG in the germline V gene (reference sequence). The CDR3 runs to 16 residues. CDR3 DNA: TGTGCCTGGACTCAAAGGGGGACAGTGAACACCGGGGAGCTGTTTTTT. It translates to CAWTQRGTVNTGELFF.

The rearrangement joins TRBV19 to TRBJ1-5; 9 nucleotides line up with TRBD1. Germline CDR1 and CDR2: LNHDA and SQIVND (reference sequence). The ends lost 2 bases at V and 4 bases at J; junction bases unmatched: 9. There are 17 residues in the CDR3. CDR3 residues: CASSIRRDRVGNQPQHF. Here the CDR3 DNA reads TGTGCCAGTAGTATAAGGCGGGACAGGGTAGGGAATCAGCCCCAGCATTTT. The complete variable domain, with remaining parts taken from reference TRBV19 and TRBJ1-5, reads DGGITQSPKYLFRKEGQNVTLSCEQNLNHDAMYWYRQDPGQGLRLIYYSQIVNDFQKGDIAEGYSVSREKKESFPLTVTSAQKNPTAFYLCASSIRRDRVGNQPQHFGDGTRLSIL.

The chain employs TRBV5-1 and TRBJ1-3, with 7 nucleotides matching TRBD1. Germline CDR1 and CDR2: SGHRS and YFSETQ. The CDR3 consists of 16 residues. V lost 3 bases and J lost 2; bases outside the gene matches: 8. For the CDR3, the DNA is TGCGCCAGCAGCTCGGGACAGTACGTCGCTGGAAACACCATATATTTT. Residues: CASSSGQYVAGNTIYF.

The V and J genes are TRBV6-5 and TRBJ2-5, with D tentatively TRBD1 (5 bases). Per germline, CDR1 MNHEY and CDR2 SVGAGI. The CDR3 loop spans 13 amino acids. Between the trimmed V and J ends, which lost 7 bases and 5 bases, there was a span of 14 bases. CDR3 bases: TGTGCCAGCACCATACTTAGGGGTGAGACCCAGTACTTC. Translation gives CASTILRGETQYF.

The chain has TRBV14 and TRBJ2-7; TRBD1 matches at 8 bases. From germline, CDR1 is SGHDN and CDR2 FVKESK. Trimming removed 1 base from V and 2 bases from J; junction bases left unmatched: 4. The CDR3 contains 15 residues. CDR3 in amino acids: CASSQGQGLAYEQYF. DNA of the CDR3: TGTGCCAGCAGCCAAGGACAGGGGTTGGCCTACGAGCAGTACTTC.

The chain joins TRBV5-5 to TRBJ2-5; 10 nucleotides align to TRBD1. Germline CDR1 SGHKS, CDR2 YYEKEE (reference sequence). The junction had 3 bases not matched to a gene; V was cut back by 0 bases and J by 4 bases. CDR3 length equals 15 residues. Here the CDR3 reads CASSLAGTGVETQYF. In DNA, the CDR3 is TGTGCCAGCAGCTTGGCTGGGACAGGGGTAGAGACCCAGTACTTC. The variable domain in full, completed from reference TRBV5-5 and TRBJ2-5, reads DAGVTQSPTHLIKTRGQQVTLRCSPISGHKSVSWYQQVLGQGPQFIFQYYEKEERGRGNFPDRFSARQFPNYSSELNVNALLLGDSALYLCASSLAGTGVETQYFGPGTRLLVL.

The chain links TRBV30 to TRBJ1-4; 8 bases align to TRBD1. J was trimmed by 11 bases and V by 2 bases; bases with no gene match: 22. CDR3 length: 18 residues. Looked up from germline, CDR1 is GTSNPN and CDR2 is SVGIG (reference sequence). The CDR3 nucleotides read TGTGCCTGGAGTCGGGGAACTCCGGGAAAGGACAGGGATAGGAAACTGTTTTTT. Translation: CAWSRGTPGKDRDRKLFF.

This clone has more than one count but fewer than ten. The chain carries TRBV6-6 and TRBJ1-4; possible D gene TRBD1, 6 bases. Germline values: CDR1 MNHNY, CDR2 SVGAGI (reference sequence). This CDR3 region has 14 residues. Between the trimmed V and J ends, which lost 2 bases and 6 bases, there was a span of 10 bases. For the CDR3, the DNA is TGTGCCAGCAGTTACGGAGGGGGGGATGAAAAACTGTTTTTT. Encoded protein: CASSYGGGDEKLFF.

The chain has TRBV15 and TRBJ2-1; 8 nucleotides line up with TRBD2. With V trimmed by 0 bases and J by 0 bases, 13 bases remained unmatched. Germline CDR1 is LNHNV and CDR2 is YYDKDF (reference sequence). The CDR3 consists of 20 residues. In DNA form, the CDR3 reads TGTGCCACCAGCAGAGATTCAGGGCTAGCGGGTGGCAGCTCCTACAATGAGCAGTTCTTC. It yields the protein CATSRDSGLAGGSSYNEQFF.

The chain links TRBV19 to TRBJ2-7, with 8 bases lining up with TRBD2. Losses at the gene ends were 5 bases for V and 6 bases for J; bases not matched to a gene: 9. CDR3 length equals 14 residues. Germline V CDR1 and CDR2: LNHDA, SQIVND (reference sequence). CDR3 nucleotide sequence: TGTGCCAGTAGTCGGGGGGGGTTCGTCTCCGAGCAGTACTTC. Translating gives CASSRGGFVSEQYF.

V and J are TRBV11-2 and TRBJ2-5, with D perhaps matching TRBD1 (5 bases). CDR1 SGHAT and CDR2 FQNNGV come from the germline V gene. The CDR3 length is 14 residues. V lost 7 bases, J lost 5 bases, and 17 bases lay in between. DNA for the CDR3: TGTGCCAGCACGGCAGGGCGACGGAATGAGACCCAGTACTTC. Translating it yields CASTAGRRNETQYF.

The chain recombines TRBV15 with TRBJ2-1; a possible D gene is TRBD2 (5 bases). V was trimmed by 1 base and J by 6 bases, leaving 16 bases between them. Germline assignment: CDR1 LNHNV and CDR2 YYDKDF (reference sequence). The CDR3 is 16 amino acids. The CDR3 nucleotides read TGTGCCACCAGCAGAGCAGGACTCCCGTCGGGCAATGAGCAGTTCTTC. It codes for CATSRAGLPSGNEQFF. Filled out from reference TRBV15 and TRBJ2-1, the complete variable domain reads DAMVIQNPRYQVTQFGKPVTLSCSQTLNHNVMYWYQQKSSQAPKLLFHYYDKDFNNEADTPDNFQSRRPNTSFCFLDIRSPGLGDTAMYLCATSRAGLPSGNEQFFGPGTRLTVL.

The V call is TRBV5-1, the J call TRBJ1-2, with 11 bases identical to TRBD1. The CDR3 has 17 amino acids. The junction had 13 bases not matched to a gene; V was cut back by 4 bases and J by 5 bases. CDR1 and CDR2 (germline): SGHRS, YFSETQ. CDR3: CASSRGTGGPGGYGYTF. The DNA for the CDR3 is TGCGCCAGCAGCCGCGGGACAGGGGGGCCAGGAGGATATGGCTACACCTTC.

The rearrangement links TRBV29-1 to TRBJ2-7; D gene ambiguous. V was cut by 7 bases and J by 2 bases, with 9 bases left in between. The CDR3 contains 11 residues. Per the germline V gene, CDR1 is SQVTM and CDR2 is ANQGSEA. Here the CDR3 reads CSATVAYEQYF. CDR3 DNA: TGCAGCGCCACGGTTGCCTACGAGCAGTACTTC.

V is TRBV12-5 and J is TRBJ2-7, with D possibly TRBD1 on 5 matching bases. The ends were cut back, 6 bases at V and 0 bases at J, with 6 bases in the middle. The germline V gene encodes CDR1 LGHNT and CDR2 FRNRAP. The CDR3 is 12 residues long. The CDR3 DNA sequence: TGTGCTAGTGGAGGGGACTCCTACGAGCAGTACTTC. Translating it yields CASGGDSYEQYF.

This sequence joins TRBV7-6 and TRBJ2-7; D unresolved. Between the trimmed V and J ends, which lost 2 bases and 5 bases, there was a span of 7 bases. In germline, CDR1 is SGHVS, CDR2 FNYEAQ. The CDR3 is 12 residues long. The CDR3 reads CASSLSVDEQYF. The CDR3 DNA is TGTGCCAGCAGCTTATCGGTGGACGAGCAGTACTTC.

V gene TRBV7-8 combines with J gene TRBJ2-5; D ambiguous. This CDR3 has 14 residues. Trimming shortened V by 1 base and J by 5 bases, and 11 bases separated the two germline ends. Per the germline V gene, CDR1 is SGHVS and CDR2 is FQNEAQ. Here the CDR3 reads CASSLVQSRETQYF. The CDR3 DNA is TGTGCCAGCAGCTTAGTACAGTCTCGTGAGACCCAGTACTTC.

The rearrangement uses TRBV28 and TRBJ1-2; possibly TRBD1 for D (6 bases). Trimming removed 6 bases at V and 7 bases at J, with 18 bases between. The germline gives CDR1 MDHEN, CDR2 SYDVKM. This CDR3 is 14 amino acids long. CDR3 sequence reads: CASSSFQGSGGYTF. The CDR3 nucleotides are TGTGCCAGCAGCTCATTTCAGGGGTCAGGTGGCTACACCTTC.

The chain couples TRBV5-5 to TRBJ1-2; possible D gene TRBD1, 6 bases. Germline CDR1 and CDR2: SGHKS and YYEKEE (reference sequence). The CDR3 extends over 18 amino acids. Trimming left V 7 bases short and J 8 bases short, with 33 bases between. The CDR3 bases are TGTGCCAGCGGACAATCGTGGGACGCAAGTGTTCGGGGGGGCGGCTACACCTTC. Protein product: CASGQSWDASVRGGGYTF.